This T cell receptor (beta chain) was found in a study of blood T cell repertoires in COVID-19. Trimming left V 0 bases short and J 5 bases short, with 12 bases between. Germline V lookup: CDR1 SGDLS, CDR2 YYNGEE. CDR3 length: 16 residues. Original processing notes: Estimation of nucleated cell counts was performed using reference gene primer amplification. Libraries were prepared by immunoSEQ multiplex PCR; TCRdb keeps only in-frame clonotypes and omits some of them. That table furnishes V, J and clone size, whereas the DNA furnished D and trimming. The table shows around 250,000 clones, with around 83% occurring only once.

The sample taken for sequencing was peripheral blood. The V call is TRBV9, the J call TRBJ1-6, with TRBD1 as a possible D gene (5 bases). The sequence was obtained from a man aged 40-49 years with active or convalescent COVID-19. CDR3 nucleotide sequence: TGTGCCAGCAGCGTAGGACAGCATATAAATAATTCACCCCTCCACTTT. Translating gives CASSVGQHINNSPLHF.